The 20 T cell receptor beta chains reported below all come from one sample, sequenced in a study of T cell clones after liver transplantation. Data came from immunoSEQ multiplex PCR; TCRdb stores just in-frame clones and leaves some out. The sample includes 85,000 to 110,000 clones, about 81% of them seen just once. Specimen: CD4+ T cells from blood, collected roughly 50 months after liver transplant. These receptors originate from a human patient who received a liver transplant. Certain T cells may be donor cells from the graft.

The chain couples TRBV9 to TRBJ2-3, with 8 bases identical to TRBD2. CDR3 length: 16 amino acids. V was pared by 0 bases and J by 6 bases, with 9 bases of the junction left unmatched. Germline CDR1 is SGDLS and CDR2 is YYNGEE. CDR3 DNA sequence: TGTGCCAGCAGCGTAGTCGGGGGGGATATTTCGGATACGCAGTATTTT. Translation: CASSVVGGDISDTQYF. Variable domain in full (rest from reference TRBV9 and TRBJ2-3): DSGVTQTPKHLITATGQRVTLRCSPRSGDLSVYWYQQSLDQGLQFLIQYYNGEERAKGNILERFSAQQFPDLHSELNLSSLELGDSALYFCASSVVGGDISDTQYFGPGTRLTVL.

The CDR3 region is CASSLGLRDGQPQHF. In DNA form, the CDR3 reads TGCGCCAGCAGCTTGGGCCTGAGGGATGGACAGCCCCAGCATTTT. The V call is TRBV5-1, the J call TRBJ1-5; the D is unclear. The CDR3 loop spans 15 amino acids. V lost 0 bases to trimming and J lost 7 bases, with 14 bases between them. Germline V lookup: CDR1 SGHRS, CDR2 YFSETQ.

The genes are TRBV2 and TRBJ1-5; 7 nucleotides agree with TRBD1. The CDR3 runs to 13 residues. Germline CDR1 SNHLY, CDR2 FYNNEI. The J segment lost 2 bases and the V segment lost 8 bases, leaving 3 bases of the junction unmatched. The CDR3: CASDQGGNQPQHF. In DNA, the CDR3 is TGTGCCAGCGATCAGGGGGGCAATCAGCCCCAGCATTTT.

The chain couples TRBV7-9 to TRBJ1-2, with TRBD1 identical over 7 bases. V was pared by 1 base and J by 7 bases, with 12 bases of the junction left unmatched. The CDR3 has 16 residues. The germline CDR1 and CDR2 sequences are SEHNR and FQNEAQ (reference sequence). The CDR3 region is CASSLVGTAGGTGYTF. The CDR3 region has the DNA TGTGCCAGCAGCTTAGTTGGGACAGCCGGGGGGACTGGCTACACCTTC.

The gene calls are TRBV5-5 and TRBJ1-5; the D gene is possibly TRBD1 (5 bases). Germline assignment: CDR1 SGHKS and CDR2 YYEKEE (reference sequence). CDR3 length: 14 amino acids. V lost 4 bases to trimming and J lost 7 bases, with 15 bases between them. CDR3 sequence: CASSLGVWGQPQHF. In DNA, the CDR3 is TGTGCCAGCAGCCTTGGGGTCTGGGGCCAGCCCCAGCATTTT.

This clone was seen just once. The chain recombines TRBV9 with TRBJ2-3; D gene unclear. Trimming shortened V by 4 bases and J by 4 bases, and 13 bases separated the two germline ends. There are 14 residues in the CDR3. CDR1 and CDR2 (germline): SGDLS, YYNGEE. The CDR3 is CASSSPRFSDTQYF. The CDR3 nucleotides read TGTGCCAGCAGCTCTCCTAGGTTCTCAGATACGCAGTATTTT.

CDR3 DNA: TGTGCCAGCAGCAAGCCGGGACTCACGAACACCGGGGAGCTGTTTTTT. Translation gives CASSKPGLTNTGELFF. The J gene is TRBJ2-2, the V gene TRBV11-2; D may be TRBD2 (6 bases). Germline-derived CDR1 and CDR2 are SGHAT and FQNNGV. V gave up 5 bases and J gave up 0 bases, with 13 bases separating them. This CDR3 is 16 amino acids long.

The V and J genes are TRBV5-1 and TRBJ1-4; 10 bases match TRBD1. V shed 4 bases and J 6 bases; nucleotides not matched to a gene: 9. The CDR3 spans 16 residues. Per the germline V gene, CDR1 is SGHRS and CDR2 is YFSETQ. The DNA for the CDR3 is TGCGCCAGCAGCCTGAGTCCCGGGACAGGGGATGAAAAACTGTTTTTT. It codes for CASSLSPGTGDEKLFF.

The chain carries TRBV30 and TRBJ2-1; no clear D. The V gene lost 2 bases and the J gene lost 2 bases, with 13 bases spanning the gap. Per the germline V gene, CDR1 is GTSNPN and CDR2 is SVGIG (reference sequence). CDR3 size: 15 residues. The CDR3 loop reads CAWSYGSAAYNEQFF. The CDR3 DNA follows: TGTGCCTGGAGTTATGGGTCCGCCGCCTACAATGAGCAGTTCTTC.

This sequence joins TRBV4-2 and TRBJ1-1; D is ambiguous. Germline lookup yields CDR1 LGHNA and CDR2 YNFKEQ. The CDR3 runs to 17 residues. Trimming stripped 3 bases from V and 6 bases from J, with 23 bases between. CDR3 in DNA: TGTGCCAGCAGCCACAACGGCAGGATGCGTATGGGGTCTGAAGCTTTCTTT. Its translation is CASSHNGRMRMGSEAFF.

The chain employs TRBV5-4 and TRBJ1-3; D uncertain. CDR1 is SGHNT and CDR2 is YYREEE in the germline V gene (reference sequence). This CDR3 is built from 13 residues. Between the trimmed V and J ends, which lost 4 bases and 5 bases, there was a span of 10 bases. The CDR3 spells CASSIAGRNTIYF. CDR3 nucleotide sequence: TGTGCCAGCAGCATAGCGGGCCGAAACACCATATATTTT. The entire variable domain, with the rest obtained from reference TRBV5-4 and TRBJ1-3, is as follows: ETGVTQSPTHLIKTRGQQVTLRCSSQSGHNTVSWYQQALGQGPQFIFQYYREEENGRGNFPPRFSGLQFPNYSSELNVNALELDDSALYLCASSIAGRNTIYFGEGSWLTVV.

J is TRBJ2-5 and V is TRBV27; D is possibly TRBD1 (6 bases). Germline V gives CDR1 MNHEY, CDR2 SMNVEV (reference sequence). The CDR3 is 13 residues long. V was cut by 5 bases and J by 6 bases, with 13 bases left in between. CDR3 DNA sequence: TGTGCCAGCAGTACCGACAGGTTTAAGACCCAGTACTTC. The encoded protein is CASSTDRFKTQYF.

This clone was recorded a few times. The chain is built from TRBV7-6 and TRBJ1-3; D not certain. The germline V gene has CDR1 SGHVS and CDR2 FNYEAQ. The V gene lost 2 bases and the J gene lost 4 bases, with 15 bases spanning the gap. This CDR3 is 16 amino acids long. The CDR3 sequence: CASSLSPGSYGNTIYF. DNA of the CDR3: TGTGCCAGCAGCTTATCCCCGGGGTCATACGGAAACACCATATATTTT.

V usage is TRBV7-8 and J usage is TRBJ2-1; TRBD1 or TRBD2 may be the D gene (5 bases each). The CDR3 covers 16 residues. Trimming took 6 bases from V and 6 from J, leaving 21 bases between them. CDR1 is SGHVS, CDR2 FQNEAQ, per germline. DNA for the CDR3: TGTGCCAGCAGTCACTCATTGACTACCGGGGCCAATGAGCAGTTCTTC. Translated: CASSHSLTTGANEQFF. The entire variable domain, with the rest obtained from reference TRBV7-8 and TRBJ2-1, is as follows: GAGVSQSPRYKVAKRGQDVALRCDPISGHVSLFWYQQALGQGPEFLTYFQNEAQLDKSGLPSDRFFAERPEGSVSTLKIQRTQQEDSAVYLCASSHSLTTGANEQFFGPGTRLTVL.

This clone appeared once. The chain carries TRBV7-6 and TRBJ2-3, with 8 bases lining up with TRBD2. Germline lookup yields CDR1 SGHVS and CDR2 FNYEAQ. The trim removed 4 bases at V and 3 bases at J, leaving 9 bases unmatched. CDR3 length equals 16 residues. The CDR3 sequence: CASSSVAGKKTDTQYF. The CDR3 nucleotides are TGTGCCAGCAGCTCCGTAGCGGGGAAAAAGACAGATACGCAGTATTTT.

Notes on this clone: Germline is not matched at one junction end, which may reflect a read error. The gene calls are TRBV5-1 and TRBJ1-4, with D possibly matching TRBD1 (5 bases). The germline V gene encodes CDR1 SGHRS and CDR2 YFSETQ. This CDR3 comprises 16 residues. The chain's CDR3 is CASSLGPAGGNEKLFF. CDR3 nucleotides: TGCGCCAGCAGTTTGGGACCGGCGGGTGGTAATGAAAAACTGTTTTTT.

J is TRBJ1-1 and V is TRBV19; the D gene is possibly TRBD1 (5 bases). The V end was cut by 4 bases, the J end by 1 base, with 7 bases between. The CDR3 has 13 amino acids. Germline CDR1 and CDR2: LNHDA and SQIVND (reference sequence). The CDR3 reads CASSTGQNTEAFF. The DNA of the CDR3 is TGTGCCAGTAGTACCGGACAGAACACTGAAGCTTTCTTT.

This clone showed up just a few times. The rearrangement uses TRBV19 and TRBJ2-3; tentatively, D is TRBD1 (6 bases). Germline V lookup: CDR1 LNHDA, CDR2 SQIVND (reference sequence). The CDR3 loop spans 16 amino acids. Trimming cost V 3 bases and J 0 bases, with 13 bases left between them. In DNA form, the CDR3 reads TGTGCCAGTAGTATGGCGGCAGGGGCGAGCACAGATACGCAGTATTTT. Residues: CASSMAAGASTDTQYF.

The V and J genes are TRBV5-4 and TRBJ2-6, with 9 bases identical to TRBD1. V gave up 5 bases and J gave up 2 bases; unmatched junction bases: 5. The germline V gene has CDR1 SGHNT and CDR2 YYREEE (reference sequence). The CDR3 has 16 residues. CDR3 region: CASSLQGAAGANVLTF. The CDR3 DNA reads TGTGCCAGCAGTCTACAGGGGGCTGCTGGGGCCAACGTCCTGACTTTC.

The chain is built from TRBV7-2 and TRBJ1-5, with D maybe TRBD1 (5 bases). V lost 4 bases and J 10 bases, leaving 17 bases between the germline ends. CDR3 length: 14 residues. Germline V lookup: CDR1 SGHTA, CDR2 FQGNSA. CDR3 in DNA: TGTGCCAGCAGCTCTGGGGACCCTTCTCTACCCCAGCATTTT. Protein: CASSSGDPSLPQHF.